These 8 T cell receptor beta chains originate from one sample sequenced in a study of cytomegalovirus exposure and HLA in healthy donors. With 60 Vbeta and 13 Jbeta primers, the PCR was carried out. Sequenced by immunoSEQ multiplex PCR; TCRdb stores in-frame clones only, minus some. The table shows about 160,000 clones, with 65% to 85% occurring only once. The material sequenced was PBMCs. The receptors here all came from a man between 60 and 75 years old in good health and CMV-seronegative.

This clone was observed a handful of times. The chain employs TRBV6-5 and TRBJ1-4, with TRBD1 matching 8 bases. CDR1 MNHEY and CDR2 SVGAGI come from the germline V gene. This CDR3 spans 14 amino acids. The junction had 3 bases not matched to a gene; V was cut back by 9 bases and J by 0 bases. DNA for the CDR3: TGTGCCAGTGGACAGGGCGCAACTAATGAAAAACTGTTTTTT. It yields the protein CASGQGATNEKLFF.

Details on this clone: In the same sample, other DNA sequences code for this CDR3. V and J are TRBV28 and TRBJ2-7, with no clear D. The V end lost 4 bases, the J end lost 2 bases, and 12 bases lay between the germline ends. The CDR3 runs to 14 residues. Germline loops: CDR1 MDHEN, CDR2 SYDVKM. CDR3 sequence reads: CASSSTGPTYEQYF. In DNA form, the CDR3 reads TGTGCCAGCAGTTCGACGGGTCCAACCTACGAGCAGTACTTC.

The chain uses TRBV13 and TRBJ1-6; a possible D gene is TRBD1 (5 bases). The V gene lost 5 bases and the J gene lost 3 bases, with 11 bases spanning the gap. From germline, CDR1 is PRHDT and CDR2 FYEKMQ (reference sequence). This CDR3 has 15 residues. For the CDR3, the DNA is TGTGCCAGCAGCCCGCCGGGACTCTATAATTCACCCCTCCACTTT. It is translated as CASSPPGLYNSPLHF.

The chain recombines TRBV6-6 with TRBJ2-2, with a weak D call TRBD1 (5 bases). Germline loops: CDR1 MNHNY, CDR2 SVGAGI (reference sequence). Trimming removed 9 bases at V and 1 base at J, with 18 bases between. This CDR3 region has 16 residues. CDR3 sequence reads: CASKFTQGLNTGELFF. The DNA for the CDR3 is TGTGCCAGTAAATTCACCCAGGGATTGAACACCGGGGAGCTGTTTTTT.

The genes are TRBV7-9 and TRBJ1-4, with 8 bases identical to TRBD1. Germline trimming cut 1 base from V and 7 bases from J; bases unmatched to any gene: 8. This CDR3 contains 16 residues. Germline CDR1 SEHNR, CDR2 FQNEAQ (reference sequence). The DNA of the CDR3 is TGTGCCAGCAGCTTAGGTGTGCAGGGGGCTATTGAAAAACTGTTTTTT. Its protein is CASSLGVQGAIEKLFF.

The V gene is TRBV5-1, the J gene TRBJ2-2; D is possibly TRBD2 (5 bases). Germline V gene data show CDR1 as SGHRS and CDR2 as YFSETQ. The V end lost 4 bases, the J end lost 7 bases, and 14 bases lay between the germline ends. This CDR3 region has 14 residues. The CDR3 spells CASSPRVAGGELFF. As DNA, the CDR3 is TGCGCCAGCAGCCCCCGGGTGGCGGGCGGGGAGCTGTTTTTT.

This clone has just a few counts. The chain is built from TRBV28 and TRBJ1-3; D may be TRBD1 (6 bases). The CDR3 consists of 14 residues. Germline CDR1 and CDR2: MDHEN and SYDVKM. CDR3: CAAWGLISGNTIYF. The CDR3 DNA is TGTGCTGCGTGGGGGCTCATCTCTGGAAACACCATATATTTT.

The chain combines TRBV5-6 with TRBJ2-1; the match to TRBD1 covers 9 bases. J gave up 7 bases and V 0 bases, and 5 bases lay outside the gene matches. The germline gives CDR1 SGHDT, CDR2 YYEEEE. This CDR3 comprises 15 residues. CDR3 sequence reads: CASSLGRQGVNEQFF. The DNA for the CDR3 is TGTGCCAGCAGCTTGGGGCGACAGGGGGTGAATGAGCAGTTCTTC.